These 8 T cell receptor beta chains originate from one sample sequenced in a study of shared clonotypes between healthy human individuals. CD45RO negativity and positive selection for CCR7 defined naive CD8 cells, a population that excluded terminally differentiated effector memory CD45RA+ cells. Libraries were prepared by immunoSEQ multiplex PCR; TCRdb keeps only in-frame clonotypes and omits some of them. The data show about 2,200,000 clones, under 95% seen once. Source material: naive CD8+ T cells from PBMCs. These receptors were collected from a man in his late teens or twenties in good health. Some clones in this sample may be carry-over from other donors' samples.

The V gene is TRBV14, the J gene TRBJ1-3, with a weak D call TRBD1 (6 bases). CDR1 and CDR2 from the germline V gene are SGHDN and FVKESK. The length of the CDR3 is 17 residues. V was pared by 1 base and J by 3 bases, with 16 bases between. This chain's CDR3 is CASSQAGGGRGGNTIYF. The CDR3 nucleotides read TGTGCCAGCAGCCAAGCCGGCGGGGGGCGAGGTGGAAACACCATATATTTT.

The CDR3 DNA is TGTGCCAGCAGCCTCCCTACTGAAGGTCTAGCAACCTACAATGAGCAGTTCTTC. Its translation is CASSLPTEGLATYNEQFF. The V gene is TRBV7-9, the J gene TRBJ2-1; a weak D match, TRBD2 (5 bases). Germline lookup yields CDR1 SEHNR and CDR2 FQNEAQ (reference sequence). V was shortened by 5 bases and J by 2 bases, with 22 bases between the two germline ends. The CDR3 has 18 residues.

The V gene is TRBV11-2, the J gene TRBJ1-1; 8 bases are shared with TRBD1. The CDR3 length is 14 residues. From germline, CDR1 is SGHAT and CDR2 FQNNGV. The ends lost 3 bases at V and 8 bases at J; junction bases unmatched: 8. The CDR3 protein is CASSFGGTGREAFF. The DNA of the CDR3 is TGTGCCAGCAGCTTTGGGGGGACAGGACGAGAAGCTTTCTTT.

This chain links TRBV7-2 with TRBJ2-7; TRBD2 agrees at 10 bases. Trimming took 4 bases from V and 5 from J; bases not matched to a gene: 8. Looked up from germline, CDR1 is SGHTA and CDR2 is FQGNSA. This CDR3 is 15 amino acids long. CDR3 region: CASSSALAGVDEQYF. The CDR3 nucleotides read TGTGCCAGCAGCTCTGCTCTAGCGGGAGTCGACGAGCAGTACTTC.

The chain couples TRBV28 to TRBJ2-3; D may be TRBD1 or TRBD2 (5 bases each). Germline assignment: CDR1 MDHEN and CDR2 SYDVKM. The CDR3 is 19 residues long. The V gene lost 2 bases and the J gene lost 0 bases, with 21 bases spanning the gap. CDR3 nucleotide sequence: TGTGCCAGCAGTTTACAATTTAGGGGTTACGGGGCTAGCACAGATACGCAGTATTTT. Translated: CASSLQFRGYGASTDTQYF.

Of note for this clone: This same CDR3 is encoded by further DNA sequences in the sample. This rearrangement joins TRBV7-9 to TRBJ1-1; D is unresolved. The CDR3 totals 13 residues. The V and J ends lost 5 bases and 0 bases respectively, with 7 bases between them. In germline, CDR1 is SEHNR, CDR2 FQNEAQ (reference sequence). The DNA of the CDR3 is TGTGCCAGCAGCGGGCCCATGAACACTGAAGCTTTCTTT. Protein product: CASSGPMNTEAFF.

The chain combines TRBV25-1 with TRBJ1-2, with D possibly matching TRBD1 (6 bases). Looked up from germline, CDR1 is MGHDK and CDR2 is SYGVNS. This CDR3 is 13 amino acids long. V lost 6 bases and J lost 6, with 14 bases in between. The chain's CDR3 is CASSLSGTHGYTF. In DNA, the CDR3 is TGTGCCAGCAGCTTGTCCGGGACACATGGCTACACCTTC.

The chain has TRBV5-5 and TRBJ1-1; D gene uncertain. Germline CDR1 reads SGHKS; CDR2 reads YYEKEE (reference sequence). The CDR3 runs 15 residues. Trimming took off 2 bases at V and 0 bases at J, with 11 bases between the two ends. DNA of the CDR3: TGTGCCAGCAGCTTAGGGCCGAGTATGAACACTGAAGCTTTCTTT. Its translation is CASSLGPSMNTEAFF.